This entry features one TCR beta chain sequence. Its antigen remains unidentified. TCRdb re-called the 5' RACE reads, yielding one record per CDR3 amino acid sequence without DNA. Reported are under 500,000 distinct CDR3 sequences; the ten largest clones contain about 7.3%. The data were taken from a study of T cells expressing NK-cell markers. Study-level results: Once again these clonotypes came out on top in the CD3+CD56-NKG2C+ fraction of a handful of donors. CD8+ T cells in roughly six donors included dominant NKG2C+ clonotypes at about 1.0-8%.

The sequenced material came from blood T cells: a sorted CD56 or NKG2C T cell subset, CD4+ or CD8+ T cells, or bulk PBMC T cells (not recorded which). This receptor was obtained from a woman between 18 and 69 years old in good health.

The CDR3 sequence: CASSLAASGGSGTQYF. The V call is TRBV5-1, the J call TRBJ2-3; there is no DNA to check the TCRdb D call of TRBD2. CDR3 length: 16 amino acids. In germline, CDR1 is SGHRS, CDR2 YFSETQ.